This is a list of T cell receptor beta chains from one sample in a study of T cell responses to AZD1222 COVID-19 vaccine. The protocol was immunoSEQ multiplex PCR, while the TCRdb copy is restricted to in-frame clones and leaves out a portion. This table holds some 140,000 clones, about 86% found once. Sample: peripheral blood, taken on day 0 of MenACWY control vaccination. The receptors were sampled from an adult in good health. CDR3s include the opening cysteine and the closing phenylalanine or tryptophan. Fields, in order: J gene, CDR3 length, V gene, CDR3 protein.

TRBJ1-2	13	TRBV28	CASKSTPLEGYTF
TRBJ1-1	15	TRBV7-6	CASSRDRGRRTEAFF
TRBJ1-5	15	TRBV4-1	CASSPTGGGFQPQHF
TRBJ1-5	15	TRBV4-1	CASSQLQGAGQPQHF
TRBJ2-7	15	TRBV7-7	CASSPRLAGPYEQYF
TRBJ1-1	13	TRBV7-9	CASSPRGDTEAFF
TRBJ1-4	13	TRBV5-1	CASSLGGSEKLFF
TRBJ1-4	12	TRBV28	CASSLFGEKLFF
TRBJ2-3	17	TRBV11-3	CASSLSEMTGSSDTQYF
TRBJ2-2	14	TRBV6-4	CASSVVSEAGELFF
TRBJ1-2	15	TRBV28	CASSFSGGKFYGYTF
TRBJ2-5	15	TRBV7-2	CASSRSGESQETQYF
TRBJ1-5	13	TRBV7-6	CASSLGPGQPQHF